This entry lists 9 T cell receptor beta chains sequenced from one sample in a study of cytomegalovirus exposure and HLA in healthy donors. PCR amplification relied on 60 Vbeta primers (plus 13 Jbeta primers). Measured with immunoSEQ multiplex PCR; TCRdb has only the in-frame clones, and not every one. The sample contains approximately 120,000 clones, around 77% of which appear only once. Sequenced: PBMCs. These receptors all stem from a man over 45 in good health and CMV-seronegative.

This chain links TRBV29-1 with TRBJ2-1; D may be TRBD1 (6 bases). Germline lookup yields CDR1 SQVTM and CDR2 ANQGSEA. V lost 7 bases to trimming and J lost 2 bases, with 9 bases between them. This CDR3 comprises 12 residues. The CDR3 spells CSAEGAYNEQFF. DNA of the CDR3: TGCAGCGCAGAGGGGGCCTACAATGAGCAGTTCTTC.

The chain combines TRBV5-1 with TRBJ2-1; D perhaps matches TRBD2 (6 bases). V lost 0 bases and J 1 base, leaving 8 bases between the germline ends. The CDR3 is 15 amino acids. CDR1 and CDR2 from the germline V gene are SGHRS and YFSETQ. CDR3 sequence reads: CASSLGGGSYNEQFF. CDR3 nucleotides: TGCGCCAGCAGCTTGGGTGGGGGGTCCTACAATGAGCAGTTCTTC.

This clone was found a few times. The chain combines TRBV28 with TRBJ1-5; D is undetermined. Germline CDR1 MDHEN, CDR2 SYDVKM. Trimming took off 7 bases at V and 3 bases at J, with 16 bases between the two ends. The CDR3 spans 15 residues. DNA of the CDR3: TGTGCCAGCAACTTTTACAGCGACTACAATCAGCCCCAGCATTTT. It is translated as CASNFYSDYNQPQHF.

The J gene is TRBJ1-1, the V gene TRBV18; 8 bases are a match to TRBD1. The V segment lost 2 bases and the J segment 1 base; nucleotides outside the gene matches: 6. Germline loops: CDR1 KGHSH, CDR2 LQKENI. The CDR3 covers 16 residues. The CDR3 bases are TGTGCCAGCTCACCAGGCAGGGGGCACGAGAACACTGAAGCTTTCTTT. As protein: CASSPGRGHENTEAFF.

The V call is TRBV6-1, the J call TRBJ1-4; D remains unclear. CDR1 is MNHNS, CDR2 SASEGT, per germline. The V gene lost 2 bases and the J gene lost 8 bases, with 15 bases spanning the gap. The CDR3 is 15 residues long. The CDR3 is CASSERASGSEKLFF. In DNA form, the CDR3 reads TGTGCCAGCAGTGAAAGGGCAAGTGGGAGCGAAAAACTGTTTTTT.

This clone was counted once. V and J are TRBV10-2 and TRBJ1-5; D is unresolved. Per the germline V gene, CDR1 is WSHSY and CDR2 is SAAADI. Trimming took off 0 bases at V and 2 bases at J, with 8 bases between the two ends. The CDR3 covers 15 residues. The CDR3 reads CASSESWGGNQPQHF. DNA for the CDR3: TGCGCCAGCAGTGAGTCCTGGGGAGGCAATCAGCCCCAGCATTTT.

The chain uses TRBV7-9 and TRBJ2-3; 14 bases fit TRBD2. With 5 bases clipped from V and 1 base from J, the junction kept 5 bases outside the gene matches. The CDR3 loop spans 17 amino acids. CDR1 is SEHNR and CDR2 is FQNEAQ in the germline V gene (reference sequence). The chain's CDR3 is CASSPVGLAGGTDTQYF. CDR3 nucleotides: TGTGCCAGCAGCCCCGTGGGACTAGCGGGAGGCACAGATACGCAGTATTTT.

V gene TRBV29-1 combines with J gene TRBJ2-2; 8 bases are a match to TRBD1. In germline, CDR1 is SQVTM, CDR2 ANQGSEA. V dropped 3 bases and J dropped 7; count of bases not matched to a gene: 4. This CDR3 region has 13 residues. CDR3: CSVDRGLGGELFF. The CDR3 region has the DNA TGCAGCGTTGACAGGGGGCTGGGCGGGGAGCTGTTTTTT.

The chain's CDR3 is CASSSMTSGGTYEQYF. For the CDR3, the DNA is TGTGCCAGCAGTTCCATGACTAGCGGGGGGACTTACGAGCAGTACTTC. The chain is built from TRBV28 and TRBJ2-5; the match to TRBD2 covers 13 bases. The assigned J gene may be wrong: the sequence end matches TRBJ2-7 better. This CDR3 is 16 amino acids long. Germline V gives CDR1 MDHEN, CDR2 SYDVKM.